This TCR beta chain was profiled in a study of T cell repertoires in cytomegalovirus infection. A single record per CDR3 protein comes from TCRdb applying MiXCR to the reads. The sample records approximately 500,000 distinct CDR3 sequences, more than 15% being singletons. In germline, CDR1 is SGHDN, CDR2 FVKESK. Trimming cost V 6 bases and J 1 base; bases outside gene matches: 6. This CDR3 comprises 15 residues. This clonotype was picked up a small number of times. Input material: CD8+ T cells from PBMCs. The source is a human donor in good health (CMV status not recorded). Some clones in this sample may be carry-over from other donors' samples. This chain uses TRBV14 with TRBJ2-7; 10 bases align to TRBD2. CDR3 protein: CASRPSGSPSYEQYF. The CDR3 nucleotides read TGTGCCAGCAGACCTAGCGGGAGCCCTTCCTACGAGCAGTACTTC.